These 23 T cell receptor beta chains share one sample of origin, sequenced in a study of control samples from healthy donors and cancer patients. Measured with immunoSEQ multiplex PCR; TCRdb has only the in-frame clones, and not every one. There are about 180,000 clones in the sample; around 90% occur only once, and 1.1% to 1.5% lies in the top ten. The material sequenced was blood. Every receptor here comes from a woman between 50 and 59 years old in good health.

The J gene is TRBJ1-4, the V gene TRBV4-2; D remains ambiguous. The CDR3 is 16 residues long. The V gene's germline CDR1 is LGHNA and CDR2 YNFKEQ. Between the trimmed V and J ends, which lost 1 base and 0 bases, there was a span of 9 bases. In DNA form, the CDR3 reads TGTGCCAGCAGCCAAGTTTTAACTGCAACTAATGAAAAACTGTTTTTT. Protein product: CASSQVLTATNEKLFF.

The V gene is TRBV18, the J gene TRBJ1-1; D is uncertain. The CDR3 length is 15 residues. Germline V CDR1 and CDR2: KGHSH, LQKENI. The V gene lost 3 bases and the J gene lost 0 bases, with 11 bases spanning the gap. The chain's CDR3 is CASSPGPLLNTEAFF. CDR3 coding DNA: TGTGCCAGCTCACCTGGCCCGCTATTGAACACTGAAGCTTTCTTT.

The rearrangement links TRBV5-4 to TRBJ1-1; D ambiguous. This CDR3 region has 15 residues. Germline CDR1 SGHNT, CDR2 YYREEE (reference sequence). V lost 3 bases and J 1 base, leaving 13 bases between the germline ends. The CDR3 loop reads CASSSLPFPNTEAFF. CDR3 DNA: TGTGCCAGCAGCTCATTACCGTTCCCGAACACTGAAGCTTTCTTT.

V and J are TRBV10-3 and TRBJ1-1; 7 bases line up with TRBD1. Per germline, CDR1 ENHRY and CDR2 SYGVKD. The CDR3 sequence is 15 residues long. Trimming at V came to 6 bases and at J to 0 bases, leaving 7 bases not matched to a gene. The CDR3: CAISEGQPVNTEAFF. CDR3 in DNA: TGTGCCATCAGCGAGGGACAGCCTGTGAACACTGAAGCTTTCTTT.

The chain has TRBV19 and TRBJ1-1, with 10 bases aligning to TRBD1. Germline V gene sequence: CDR1 LNHDA, CDR2 SQIVND (reference sequence). This CDR3 comprises 19 residues. The junction had 19 bases not matched to a gene; V was cut back by 6 bases and J by 3 bases. The CDR3 DNA sequence: TGTGCCAGTAGATCAATTCGACAGGGGGCGAAAAATGGGGACACTGAAGCTTTCTTT. It translates to CASRSIRQGAKNGDTEAFF.

V and J are TRBV4-3 and TRBJ2-7, with 7 bases aligning to TRBD2. CDR1 is LGHNA, CDR2 YSLEER, per germline. The CDR3 is 16 residues long. J gave up 6 bases and V 0 bases, and 11 bases lay outside the gene matches. This CDR3 is CASSQDLGGIITEQYF. The CDR3 DNA is TGCGCCAGCAGCCAAGATCTCGGGGGGATTATAACCGAGCAGTACTTC.

The rearrangement uses TRBV24-1 and TRBJ2-3, with a tentative D call TRBD1 (6 bases). V shed 6 bases and J shed 2 bases, with 11 bases lying between them. CDR1 is KGHDR and CDR2 is SFDVKD in the germline V gene. This CDR3 is 14 amino acids long. CDR3 coding DNA: TGTGCCACCAGTCCGGACAGATTCACAGATACGCAGTATTTT. It specifies CATSPDRFTDTQYF.

The J gene is TRBJ2-3, the V gene TRBV24-1, with D hard to call. V lost 4 bases and J lost 0, with 16 bases in between. The CDR3 sequence is 17 residues long. Germline V lookup: CDR1 KGHDR, CDR2 SFDVKD. The CDR3 DNA is TGTGCCACCAGTGACCGCCTTCAGCCTTCTAGCACAGATACGCAGTATTTT. Residues: CATSDRLQPSSTDTQYF.

The CDR3 protein is CASSLDGVSPLHF. The CDR3 region has the DNA TGTGCCAGCAGCTTAGACGGGGTATCACCCCTCCACTTT. The chain uses TRBV11-3 and TRBJ1-6; D remains ambiguous. CDR1 is SGHNT, CDR2 YENEEA, per germline. This CDR3 contains 13 residues. The V gene lost 0 bases and the J gene lost 10 bases, with 7 bases spanning the gap. Looking up the rest from reference TRBV11-3 and TRBJ1-6 gives the full variable domain: EAGVVQSPRYKIIEKKQPVAFWCNPISGHNTLYWYLQNLGQGPELLIRYENEEAVDDSQLPKDRFSAERLKGVDSTLKIQPAELGDSAVYLCASSLDGVSPLHFGNGTRLTVT.

The V and J genes are TRBV5-1 and TRBJ2-1, with 10 bases that match TRBD2. CDR3 length: 16 amino acids. Germline CDR1 reads SGHRS; CDR2 reads YFSETQ. V shed 1 base and J 4 bases; nucleotides not matched to a gene: 5. The CDR3 spells CASSLNPGLAYNEQFF. The CDR3, as DNA: TGCGCCAGCAGCTTGAACCCGGGACTAGCGTACAATGAGCAGTTCTTC.

The CDR3 DNA reads as TGCAGCGTTTCAGACTCCTACGAGCAGTACTTC. This translates into CSVSDSYEQYF. The chain links TRBV29-1 to TRBJ2-7; no clear D. Germline V lookup: CDR1 SQVTM, CDR2 ANQGSEA. This CDR3 is 11 amino acids long. The V end was cut by 5 bases, the J end by 0 bases, with 5 bases between.

The chain couples TRBV6-5 to TRBJ2-5; a weak D match, TRBD2 (6 bases). V dropped 2 bases and J dropped 5 bases, with 12 bases sitting between them. The CDR3 covers 14 residues. The germline V gene encodes CDR1 MNHEY and CDR2 SVGAGI. The CDR3 is CASSYRAREETQYF. The CDR3 bases are TGTGCCAGCAGTTACAGGGCCCGGGAGGAGACCCAGTACTTC.

The CDR3 loop is CASSSPWLNQPQHF. The CDR3 DNA reads as TGTGCCAGCAGCTCCCCCTGGCTCAATCAGCCCCAGCATTTT. The J gene is TRBJ1-5, the V gene TRBV28; D call uncertain. The CDR3 covers 14 residues. Trimming took off 6 bases at V and 3 bases at J, with 12 bases between the two ends. CDR1 and CDR2 (germline): MDHEN, SYDVKM.

The chain combines TRBV4-3 with TRBJ1-1, with D uncertain. This CDR3 is built from 13 residues. Germline V gene data show CDR1 as LGHNA and CDR2 as YSLEER. Deletions cut 5 bases from V and 1 base from J, with 8 bases between. The CDR3 region is CASSFDGNTEAFF. In DNA form, the CDR3 reads TGCGCCAGCAGCTTCGACGGGAACACTGAAGCTTTCTTT.

The chain has TRBV7-2 and TRBJ1-1, with a weak D call TRBD1 (6 bases). The V gene lost 3 bases and the J gene lost 7 bases, with 12 bases spanning the gap. The CDR3 length is 13 residues. Germline V gives CDR1 SGHTA, CDR2 FQGNSA. CDR3 coding DNA: TGTGCCAGCAGCTTTTCACAGGGAGATGAAGCTTTCTTT. It encodes CASSFSQGDEAFF.

This clone has a single count. The genes are TRBV7-2 and TRBJ1-4, with D perhaps matching TRBD1 (6 bases). In germline, CDR1 is SGHTA, CDR2 FQGNSA. Between the trimmed V and J ends, which lost 5 bases and 7 bases, there was a span of 20 bases. The CDR3 is 16 amino acids. CDR3 coding DNA: TGTGCCAGCAGCCGCGATACGGGGACCAGGGGTGAAAAACTGTTTTTT. Translated: CASSRDTGTRGEKLFF.

This rearrangement joins TRBV5-1 to TRBJ1-2; D gene uncertain. This CDR3 has 16 residues. V lost 4 bases and J 1 base, leaving 17 bases between the germline ends. In germline, CDR1 is SGHRS, CDR2 YFSETQ. This CDR3 reads CASSHEDLTINYGYTF. The DNA of the CDR3 is TGCGCCAGCAGCCATGAGGACCTCACGATTAACTATGGCTACACCTTC.

This clone was seen more than once but under ten times. This sequence joins TRBV5-5 and TRBJ2-5, with 7 bases matching TRBD2. CDR3 length: 15 amino acids. With V trimmed by 4 bases and J by 2 bases, 8 bases remained unmatched. Germline CDR1 is SGHKS and CDR2 is YYEKEE (reference sequence). The CDR3 here is CASSLLAGGQETQYF. DNA for the CDR3: TGTGCCAGCAGCCTATTAGCCGGGGGGCAAGAGACCCAGTACTTC.

This CDR3 reads CASSQGDRAFNQPQHF. CDR3 in DNA: TGTGCCAGCAGCCAAGGGGACAGGGCTTTCAATCAGCCCCAGCATTTT. The chain carries TRBV3-1 (or the pseudogene TRBV3-2) and TRBJ1-5, with 9 bases lining up with TRBD1. Germline lookup yields CDR1 LGHDT and CDR2 YNNKEL (reference sequence). The CDR3 sequence is 16 residues long. The J segment lost 3 bases and the V segment lost 1 base, leaving 4 bases of the junction unmatched.

The chain has TRBV7-2 and TRBJ2-5; 9 bases align to TRBD1. Germline CDR1 SGHTA, CDR2 FQGNSA. V lost 7 bases to trimming and J lost 2 bases; unmatched junction nucleotides: 5. This CDR3 region has 14 residues. Here the CDR3 reads CASKPGQGQETQYF. The CDR3, as DNA: TGTGCCAGCAAACCCGGACAGGGGCAAGAGACCCAGTACTTC. Full variable domain (missing parts from reference TRBV7-2 and TRBJ2-5): GAGVSQSPSNKVTEKGKDVELRCDPISGHTALYWYRQSLGQGLEFLIYFQGNSAPDKSGLPSDRFSAERTGGSVSTLTIQRTQQEDSAVYLCASKPGQGQETQYFGPGTRLLVL.

The chain links TRBV6-2 or TRBV6-3 to TRBJ2-1; TRBD2 matches at 16 bases. The CDR3 is 19 amino acids. In germline, CDR1 is MNHEY, CDR2 SVGEGT. V lost 6 bases, J lost 2 bases, and 10 bases stayed unmatched. CDR3 sequence (DNA): TGTGCCAGCAGCCGACATTATGGGACTAGCGGGAGGGCCTACAATGAGCAGTTCTTC. Translated, it gives CASSRHYGTSGRAYNEQFF.

The V gene is TRBV6-2 or TRBV6-3, the J gene TRBJ2-6; possibly TRBD2 for D (6 bases). Per germline, CDR1 MNHEY and CDR2 SVGEGT. The CDR3 is made up of 17 amino acids. The V gene lost 6 bases and the J gene lost 0 bases, with 15 bases spanning the gap. The CDR3 DNA reads as TGTGCCAGCAGCCAAGGGACTCACAGCTCTGGGGCCAACGTCCTGACTTTC. Residues: CASSQGTHSSGANVLTF.

This chain joins TRBV30 and TRBJ1-2; D gene ambiguous. CDR1 and CDR2 from the germline V gene are GTSNPN and SVGIG (reference sequence). The CDR3 runs to 13 residues. Trimming cost V 0 bases and J 1 base, with 6 bases left between them. The DNA of the CDR3 is TGTGCCTGGAGTGTAAAGGGTAACTATGGCTACACCTTC. This translates into CAWSVKGNYGYTF.